This T cell receptor (beta chain) appears in the sequencing data of a study of response to subunit inactivated influenza vaccine. With 2 bases clipped from V and 5 bases from J, the junction kept 9 bases outside the gene matches. The CDR3 has 15 amino acids. Per the germline V gene, CDR1 is SGHDT and CDR2 is YYEEEE. The table lists this clonotype with a few counts. MiXCR, applied by TCRdb to the RT-PCR reads, yields one record per CDR3 protein. The sample contains about 480,000 distinct CDR3 sequences, 25% of which appear only once. This sample comprised CD4+ T cells sorted from PBMCs, obtained 5 days after vaccination. This chain links TRBV5-6 with TRBJ2-7; 8 bases map to TRBD1. The sequence came from a man in his fifties or sixties who received an inactivated influenza vaccine. This CDR3 reads CASSFLGTGNNEQYF. The CDR3 nucleotides are TGTGCCAGCAGCTTTTTGGGGACAGGCAACAACGAGCAGTACTTC.